The 30 T cell receptor beta chains listed next were all sequenced from one sample in a study of OX40 agonist ivuxolimab in advanced cancers. Libraries were prepared by immunoSEQ multiplex PCR; TCRdb keeps only in-frame clonotypes and omits some of them. The table lists under 85,000 clones, about 81% of them singletons, with 2.4% in the top ten. The source material was CD4+ or CD8+ T cells sorted from blood, sampled in a trial of the OX40 agonist ivuxolimab. Receptors originate from an adult with an advanced solid tumor such as melanoma, head and neck, liver or kidney cancer.

The gene calls are TRBV4-2 and TRBJ1-4, with 12 bases that match TRBD1. The CDR3 contains 17 residues. Germline V gene data show CDR1 as LGHNA and CDR2 as YNFKEQ. V lost 1 base and J lost 8; bases outside the gene matches: 8. CDR3 sequence (DNA): TGTGCCAGCAGCCAAGCTGGGGGACAGGGGGCCGAGGAAAAACTGTTTTTT. It codes for CASSQAGGQGAEEKLFF.

This clone occurred once. This sequence joins TRBV6-6 and TRBJ2-5; TRBD2 agrees at 8 bases. The CDR3 loop spans 15 amino acids. CDR1 is MNHNY, CDR2 SVGAGI, per germline (reference sequence). Trimming took 6 bases from V and 1 from J; bases not matched to a gene: 7. The CDR3 protein is CASSRGGTIQETQYF. In DNA form, the CDR3 reads TGTGCCAGCAGCCGGGGGGGGACGATCCAAGAGACCCAGTACTTC.

This rearrangement joins TRBV30 to TRBJ1-2, with D maybe TRBD1 (6 bases). The V end was cut by 1 base, the J end by 7 bases, with 16 bases between. The CDR3 length is 14 residues. Germline loops: CDR1 GTSNPN, CDR2 SVGIG (reference sequence). Written as DNA, the CDR3 is TGTGCCTGGAGTGCCGGGACACTGGGTGGTGGCTACACCTTC. This encodes CAWSAGTLGGGYTF.

Worth noting for this clone: The sample contains more than one DNA sequence encoding this CDR3. The CDR3 region is CASSPRGNTEAFF. CDR3 in DNA: TGTGCCAGCAGCCCCCGGGGGAACACTGAAGCTTTCTTT. The rearrangement joins TRBV7-9 to TRBJ1-1; D call uncertain. CDR1 is SEHNR and CDR2 is FQNEAQ in the germline V gene (reference sequence). This CDR3 spans 13 amino acids. Trimming pared 5 bases from V and 1 base from J, leaving 8 bases between.

J is TRBJ1-2 and V is TRBV6-5, with D uncertain. The ends were cut back, 2 bases at V and 5 bases at J, with 9 bases in the middle. The V gene's germline CDR1 is MNHEY and CDR2 SVGAGI. There are 13 residues in the CDR3. The CDR3 loop is CASSYGLDYGYTF. The DNA for the CDR3 is TGTGCCAGCAGTTACGGGCTCGATTATGGCTACACCTTC.

The chain couples TRBV18 to TRBJ1-1, with D perhaps matching TRBD1 (5 bases). The ends were cut back, 2 bases at V and 3 bases at J, with 13 bases in the middle. Germline V gene data show CDR1 as KGHSH and CDR2 as LQKENI. There are 15 residues in the CDR3. CDR3 residues: CASSPTREFDTEAFF. The CDR3 DNA is TGTGCCAGCTCACCAACCAGGGAATTCGACACTGAAGCTTTCTTT.

This rearrangement joins TRBV5-8 to TRBJ2-1, with unresolved D. The CDR3 runs to 16 residues. V lost 3 bases and J 4 bases, leaving 17 bases between the germline ends. Looked up from germline, CDR1 is SGHTS and CDR2 is YDEGEE. CDR3 nucleotide sequence: TGTGCCAGCAGCTATGGCGACTTATTTGGTTACAATGAGCAGTTCTTC. Its translation is CASSYGDLFGYNEQFF. Complete variable domain (other parts from reference TRBV5-8 and TRBJ2-1): EAGVTQSPTHLIKTRGQQATLRCSPISGHTSVYWYQQALGLGLQFLLWYDEGEERNRGNFPPRFSGRQFPNYSSELNVNALELEDSALYLCASSYGDLFGYNEQFFGPGTRLTVL.

The V gene is TRBV4-3, the J gene TRBJ2-7; D remains unclear. Germline V gives CDR1 LGHNA, CDR2 YSLEER. Trimming stripped 3 bases from V and 1 base from J, with 7 bases between. This CDR3 has 13 amino acids. CDR3 in amino acids: CASSHQRSYEQYF. CDR3 coding DNA: TGCGCCAGCAGCCATCAGCGTTCCTACGAGCAGTACTTC.

This rearrangement joins TRBV27 to TRBJ2-7; D is unclear. Germline V gives CDR1 MNHEY, CDR2 SMNVEV (reference sequence). The CDR3 has 14 residues. The V and J ends lost 5 bases and 6 bases respectively, with 17 bases between them. The CDR3 bases are TGTGCCAGCAGTCTCAGGACCGCGGCCGGCGAGCAGTACTTC. Translated: CASSLRTAAGEQYF.

The CDR3 nucleotides read TGCGCCAGCAGCCCTGGGGGGGCCGGAGATACGCAGTATTTT. Translating gives CASSPGGAGDTQYF. This chain uses TRBV4-3 with TRBJ2-3; tentative D call: TRBD2 (7 bases). The length of the CDR3 is 14 residues. Trimming cost V 4 bases and J 5 bases, with 13 bases left between them. The V gene's germline CDR1 is LGHNA and CDR2 YSLEER.

This clone was seen a handful of times. The CDR3 spells CASSPGTGSVDTQYF. DNA of the CDR3: TGCGCCAGCAGCCCCGGGACAGGGTCTGTCGATACGCAGTATTTT. V and J are TRBV4-3 and TRBJ2-3, with 9 bases that match TRBD1. The ends lost 4 bases at V and 6 bases at J; junction bases unmatched: 8. The CDR3 is 15 amino acids. Germline V CDR1 and CDR2: LGHNA, YSLEER.

The V and J genes are TRBV6-5 and TRBJ2-1; D may be TRBD2 (5 bases). Trimming removed 6 bases at V and 0 bases at J, with 9 bases between. CDR3 length equals 14 residues. The germline V gene encodes CDR1 MNHEY and CDR2 SVGAGI. The CDR3 here is CASRRGLSYNEQFF. The CDR3 DNA is TGTGCCAGCAGGCGCGGACTCTCCTACAATGAGCAGTTCTTC.

This clone came up a few times. CDR3 sequence reads: CASSDQNRGRYEQYF. The CDR3 coding sequence is TGTGCCAGCAGTGATCAAAACAGGGGCAGGTACGAGCAGTACTTC. J is TRBJ2-7 and V is TRBV25-1; 7 bases match TRBD1. CDR3 size: 15 residues. V shed 3 bases and J 4 bases; nucleotides not matched to a gene: 9. CDR1 and CDR2 from the germline V gene are MGHDK and SYGVNS.

The rearrangement links TRBV6-1 to TRBJ2-7; D is uncertain. Germline V gene sequence: CDR1 MNHNS, CDR2 SASEGT. CDR3 length: 14 residues. Trimming stripped 5 bases from V and 0 bases from J, with 11 bases between. CDR3 sequence (DNA): TGTGCCAGCAGTCCGGCTCGAAACTCCTACGAGCAGTACTTC. Its translation is CASSPARNSYEQYF.

The J gene is TRBJ2-5, the V gene TRBV4-2; TRBD1 agrees at 11 bases. Germline V CDR1 and CDR2: LGHNA, YNFKEQ. The CDR3 extends over 15 amino acids. V shed 4 bases and J 5 bases; nucleotides not matched to a gene: 6. In DNA form, the CDR3 reads TGTGCCAGCAGCCCCCCTGGACAGGGGGCGGAGACCCAGTACTTC. Residues: CASSPPGQGAETQYF.

The chain has TRBV6-5 and TRBJ1-1; 8 bases line up with TRBD1. The CDR3 runs to 15 residues. Germline V lookup: CDR1 MNHEY, CDR2 SVGAGI. V shed 5 bases and J 1 base; nucleotides not matched to a gene: 6. The DNA for the CDR3 is TGTGCCAGCAGTCTGACAGGGGTGGGGAACACTGAAGCTTTCTTT. Translating it yields CASSLTGVGNTEAFF.

The gene calls are TRBV18 and TRBJ1-4; tentatively, D is TRBD1 (6 bases). V lost 1 base, J lost 5 bases, and 8 bases lay in between. CDR3 length: 14 residues. Germline CDR1 KGHSH, CDR2 LQKENI. The CDR3 sequence: CASSPQTGNEKLFF. The CDR3 bases are TGTGCCAGCTCACCACAAACAGGGAATGAAAAACTGTTTTTT.

The chain has TRBV10-3 and TRBJ2-7, with 7 bases aligning to TRBD1. V lost 3 bases to trimming and J lost 3 bases; unmatched junction nucleotides: 8. The germline gives CDR1 ENHRY, CDR2 SYGVKD. The CDR3 sequence is 15 residues long. CDR3 DNA sequence: TGTGCCATCAGTGATCCGACAGGGAGCGACTACGAGCAGTACTTC. Its translation: CAISDPTGSDYEQYF.

V is TRBV9 and J is TRBJ1-3; a possible D gene is TRBD1 (5 bases). CDR1 is SGDLS, CDR2 YYNGEE, per germline. The V and J ends lost 4 bases and 3 bases respectively, with 11 bases between them. The CDR3 totals 14 residues. CDR3 loop: CASSPGVGGNTIYF. The CDR3 coding sequence is TGTGCCAGCAGCCCGGGGGTCGGTGGAAACACCATATATTTT.

The chain uses TRBV7-9 and TRBJ1-1; tentatively, D is TRBD1 (5 bases). Germline V lookup: CDR1 SEHNR, CDR2 FQNEAQ (reference sequence). With 4 bases removed from V and 3 bases from J, the gap between germline ends came to 15 bases. The CDR3 length is 15 residues. The CDR3 nucleotides are TGTGCCAGCAGCTCCTGGAGCACACAGGACACTGAAGCTTTCTTT. It codes for CASSSWSTQDTEAFF.

The genes are TRBV20-1 and TRBJ1-2; no firm D call. The ends were cut back, 5 bases at V and 8 bases at J, with 12 bases in the middle. The CDR3 is 11 amino acids. Germline CDR1 reads DFQATT; CDR2 reads SNEGSKA (reference sequence). CDR3 coding DNA: TGCAGTGCTCCGGGCGATTGGGGCTACACCTTC. The encoded protein is CSAPGDWGYTF.

The J gene is TRBJ2-5, the V gene TRBV5-4; D uncertain. CDR3 size: 14 residues. Deletions cut 0 bases from V and 2 bases from J, with 8 bases between. Germline V gene lookup returns CDR1 SGHNT and CDR2 YYREEE (reference sequence). This chain's CDR3 is CASSLVTEQETQYF. CDR3 nucleotide sequence: TGTGCCAGCAGCTTGGTCACAGAGCAAGAGACCCAGTACTTC. Full variable domain (remainder filled in from reference TRBV5-4 and TRBJ2-5): ETGVTQSPTHLIKTRGQQVTLRCSSQSGHNTVSWYQQALGQGPQFIFQYYREEENGRGNFPPRFSGLQFPNYSSELNVNALELDDSALYLCASSLVTEQETQYFGPGTRLLVL.

This chain uses TRBV6-1 with TRBJ2-7; D may be TRBD1 or TRBD2 (5 bases each). This CDR3 region has 12 residues. Trimming stripped 11 bases from V and 3 bases from J, with 14 bases between. The V gene's germline CDR1 is MNHNS and CDR2 SASEGT. CDR3 protein: CAAKGRYYEQYF. In DNA form, the CDR3 reads TGTGCCGCTAAGGGACGGTACTACGAGCAGTACTTC.

With respect to this clone: A junction end diverges from the germline sequence, so it may reflect a read error. The chain recombines TRBV11-3 with TRBJ1-1, with 8 bases lining up with TRBD1. This CDR3 spans 15 amino acids. Germline V gene data show CDR1 as SGHNT and CDR2 as YENEEA. The CDR3 coding sequence is TGTGCCAGCTGCTTAGATCCAGGGGGCGTGACTGAAGCTTTCTTT. This gives the protein CASCLDPGGVTEAFF.

The chain carries TRBV7-2 and TRBJ1-1; 7 bases align to TRBD1. This CDR3 contains 15 residues. Germline-derived CDR1 and CDR2 are SGHTA and FQGNSA. Losses at the gene ends were 5 bases for V and 4 bases for J; bases not matched to a gene: 10. The CDR3 DNA reads TGTGCCAGCAGCCTAAGACAGGGCTACGCCACTGAAGCTTTCTTT. Protein: CASSLRQGYATEAFF.

The chain recombines TRBV30 with TRBJ2-2; a possible D gene is TRBD1 (5 bases). The CDR3 spans 11 residues. The V end lost 8 bases, the J end lost 7 bases, and 11 bases lay between the germline ends. Looked up from germline, CDR1 is GTSNPN and CDR2 is SVGIG (reference sequence). CDR3 in DNA: TGTGCCCTGACAGAAGGCGGGGAGCTGTTTTTT. It encodes CALTEGGELFF.

The chain carries TRBV4-1 and TRBJ1-4; 8 bases fit TRBD1. Germline V gene data show CDR1 as MGHRA and CDR2 as YSYEKL. The CDR3 contains 14 residues. The ends lost 6 bases at V and 5 bases at J; junction bases unmatched: 5. The CDR3 reads CASRLTGGNEKLFF. The CDR3 region has the DNA TGCGCCAGCAGGCTAACAGGGGGGAATGAAAAACTGTTTTTT.

V and J are TRBV5-1 and TRBJ2-2, with a tentative D call TRBD1 (5 bases). CDR1 is SGHRS and CDR2 is YFSETQ in the germline V gene. The CDR3 totals 13 residues. The germline V and J ends were trimmed by 9 bases and 1 base, with 10 bases remaining between them. The CDR3 nucleotides read TGCGCCACTAAACAGGAGAACACCGGGGAGCTGTTTTTT. This codes for CATKQENTGELFF. Combining the CDR3 with reference TRBV5-1 and TRBJ2-2 gives the whole variable domain KAGVTQTPRYLIKTRGQQVTLSCSPISGHRSVSWYQQTPGQGLQFLFEYFSETQRNKGNFPGRFSGRQFSNSRSEMNVSTLELGDSALYLCATKQENTGELFFGEGSRLTVL.

The chain employs TRBV19 and TRBJ1-4; unclear D gene. Trimming removed 3 bases from V and 8 bases from J, with 13 bases in between. CDR3 length equals 14 residues. From germline, CDR1 is LNHDA and CDR2 SQIVND (reference sequence). CDR3 nucleotide sequence: TGTGCCAGTAGTATTGAGTACGCGTGGGAAAAACTGTTTTTT. Its protein is CASSIEYAWEKLFF.

V and J are TRBV7-2 and TRBJ2-7; no clear D gene. The CDR3 contains 11 residues. Germline CDR1 and CDR2: SGHTA and FQGNSA. Between the trimmed V and J ends, which lost 5 bases and 1 base, there was a span of 3 bases. CDR3 in amino acids: CASSTSYEQYF. As DNA, the CDR3 is TGTGCCAGCAGCACGTCCTACGAGCAGTACTTC. The full variable domain, its missing parts supplied by reference TRBV7-2 and TRBJ2-7, is GAGVSQSPSNKVTEKGKDVELRCDPISGHTALYWYRQSLGQGLEFLIYFQGNSAPDKSGLPSDRFSAERTGGSVSTLTIQRTQQEDSAVYLCASSTSYEQYFGPGTRLTVT.